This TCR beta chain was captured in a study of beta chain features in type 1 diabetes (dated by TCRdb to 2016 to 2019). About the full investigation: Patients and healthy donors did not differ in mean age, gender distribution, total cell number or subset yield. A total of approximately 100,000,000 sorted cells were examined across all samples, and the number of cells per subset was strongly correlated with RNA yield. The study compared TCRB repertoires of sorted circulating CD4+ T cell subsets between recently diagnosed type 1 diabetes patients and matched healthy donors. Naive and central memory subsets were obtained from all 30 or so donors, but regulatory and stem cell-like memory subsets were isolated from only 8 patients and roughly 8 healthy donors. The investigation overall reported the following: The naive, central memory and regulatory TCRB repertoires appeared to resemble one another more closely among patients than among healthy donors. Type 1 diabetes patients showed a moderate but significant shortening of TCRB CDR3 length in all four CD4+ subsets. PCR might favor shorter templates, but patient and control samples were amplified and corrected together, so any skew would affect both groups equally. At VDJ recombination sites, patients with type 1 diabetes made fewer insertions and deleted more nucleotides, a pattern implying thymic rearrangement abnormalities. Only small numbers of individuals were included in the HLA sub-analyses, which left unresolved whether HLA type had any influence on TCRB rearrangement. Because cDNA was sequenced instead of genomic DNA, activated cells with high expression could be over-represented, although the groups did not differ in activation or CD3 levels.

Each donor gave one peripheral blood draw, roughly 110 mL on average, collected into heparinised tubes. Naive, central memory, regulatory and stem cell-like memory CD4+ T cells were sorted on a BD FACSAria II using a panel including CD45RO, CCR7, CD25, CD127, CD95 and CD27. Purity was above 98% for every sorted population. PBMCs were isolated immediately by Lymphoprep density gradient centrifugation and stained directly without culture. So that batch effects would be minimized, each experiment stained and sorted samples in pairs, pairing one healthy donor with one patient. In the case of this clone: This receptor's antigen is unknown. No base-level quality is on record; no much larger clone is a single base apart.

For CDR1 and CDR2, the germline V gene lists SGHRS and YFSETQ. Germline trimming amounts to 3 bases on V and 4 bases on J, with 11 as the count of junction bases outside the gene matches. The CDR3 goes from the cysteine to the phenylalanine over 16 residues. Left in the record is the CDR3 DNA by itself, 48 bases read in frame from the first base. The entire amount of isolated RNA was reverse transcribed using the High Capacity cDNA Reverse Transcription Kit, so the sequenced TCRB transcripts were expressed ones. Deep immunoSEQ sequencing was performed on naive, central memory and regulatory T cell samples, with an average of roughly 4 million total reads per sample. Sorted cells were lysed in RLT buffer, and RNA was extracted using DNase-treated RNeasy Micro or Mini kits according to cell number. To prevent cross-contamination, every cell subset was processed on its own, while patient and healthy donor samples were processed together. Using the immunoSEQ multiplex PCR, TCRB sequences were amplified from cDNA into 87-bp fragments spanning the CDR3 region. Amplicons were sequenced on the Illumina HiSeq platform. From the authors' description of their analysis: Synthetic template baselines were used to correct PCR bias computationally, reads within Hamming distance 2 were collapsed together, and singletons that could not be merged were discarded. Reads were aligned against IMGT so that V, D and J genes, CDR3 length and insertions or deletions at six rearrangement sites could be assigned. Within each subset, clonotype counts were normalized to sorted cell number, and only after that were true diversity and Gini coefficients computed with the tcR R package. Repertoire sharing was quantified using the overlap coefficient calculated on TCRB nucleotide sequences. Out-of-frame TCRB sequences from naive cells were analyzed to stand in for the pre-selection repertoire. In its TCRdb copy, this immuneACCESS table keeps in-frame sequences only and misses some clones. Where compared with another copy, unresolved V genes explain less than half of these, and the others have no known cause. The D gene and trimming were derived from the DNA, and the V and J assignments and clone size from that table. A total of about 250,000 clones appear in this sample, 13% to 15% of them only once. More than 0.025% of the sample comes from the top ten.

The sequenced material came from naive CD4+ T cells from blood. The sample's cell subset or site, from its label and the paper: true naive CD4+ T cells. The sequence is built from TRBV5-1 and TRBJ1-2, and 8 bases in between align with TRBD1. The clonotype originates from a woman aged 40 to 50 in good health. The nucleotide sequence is TGCGCCAGCAGCTCGGGACTTACAGGGGGGGCCTATGGCTACACCTTC. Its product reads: CASSSGLTGGAYGYTF.